This entry lists 24 T cell receptor beta chains sequenced from one sample in a study of OX40 agonist ivuxolimab in advanced cancers. Libraries were prepared by immunoSEQ multiplex PCR; TCRdb keeps only in-frame clonotypes and omits some of them. The table has 60,000 to 100,000 clones, under 85% seen once. Material: CD4+ or CD8+ T cells sorted from blood, obtained in a trial of the OX40 agonist ivuxolimab. The receptors were gathered from an adult with an advanced solid tumor such as melanoma, head and neck, liver or kidney cancer.

The rearrangement uses TRBV5-1 and TRBJ1-1; TRBD1 is a possible D gene (5 bases). CDR3 length: 16 amino acids. Between the trimmed V and J ends, which lost 4 bases and 1 base, there was a span of 17 bases. CDR1 SGHRS and CDR2 YFSETQ come from the germline V gene. The CDR3 is CASSPLVRGGNTEAFF. CDR3 sequence (DNA): TGCGCCAGCAGCCCGCTGGTTAGGGGAGGGAACACTGAAGCTTTCTTT.

This clone was picked up a small number of times. V gene TRBV7-9 combines with J gene TRBJ2-3; tentatively, D is TRBD1 or TRBD2 (5 bases each). The CDR3 has 14 amino acids. CDR1 and CDR2 (germline): SEHNR, FQNEAQ (reference sequence). The V gene lost 8 bases and the J gene lost 0 bases, with 12 bases spanning the gap. DNA of the CDR3: TGTGCCAGCGGACGGGACCACAGCACAGATACGCAGTATTTT. Its translation: CASGRDHSTDTQYF.

CDR3 bases: TGCGCCAGCAGCCCAGGATCCCTGAACACTGAAGCTTTCTTT. Protein sequence: CASSPGSLNTEAFF. V and J are TRBV4-1 and TRBJ1-1; no reliable D call. This CDR3 is built from 14 residues. The germline CDR1 and CDR2 sequences are MGHRA and YSYEKL. V was shortened by 4 bases and J by 0 bases, with 9 bases between the two germline ends.

The chain links TRBV4-1 to TRBJ1-2, with no clear D. The germline V gene has CDR1 MGHRA and CDR2 YSYEKL. V was shortened by 0 bases and J by 7 bases, with 12 bases between the two germline ends. This CDR3 contains 14 residues. Written as DNA, the CDR3 is TGCGCCAGCAGCCAAGATTGGAGGGTGGGTGGCTACACCTTC. This gives the protein CASSQDWRVGGYTF.

The gene calls are TRBV4-1 and TRBJ1-1; 10 nucleotides agree with TRBD1. Unmatched junction bases numbered 5, after V lost 3 bases and J lost 4 bases. The CDR3 length is 15 residues. Germline lookup yields CDR1 MGHRA and CDR2 YSYEKL. In nucleotides, the CDR3 is TGCGCCAGCAGCCAGCGGGGACAGGGGTTCACTGAAGCTTTCTTT. Encoded protein: CASSQRGQGFTEAFF.

J is TRBJ1-6 and V is TRBV7-6; D possibly corresponds to TRBD1 (5 bases). This CDR3 is built from 15 residues. Trimming removed 6 bases at V and 10 bases at J, with 19 bases between. Germline V gene data show CDR1 as SGHVS and CDR2 as FNYEAQ. The CDR3 DNA follows: TGTGCCAGCAGTTCCGCAGGGTTTTTGAGGTCACCCCTCCACTTT. Its translation is CASSSAGFLRSPLHF.

A single count supports this clone. The chain has TRBV10-3 and TRBJ2-7; D is perhaps TRBD2 (6 bases). The CDR3 runs 14 residues. Looked up from germline, CDR1 is ENHRY and CDR2 is SYGVKD. Trimming pared 3 bases from V and 2 bases from J, leaving 11 bases between. CDR3 coding DNA: TGTGCCATCAGTGACGGGGGACGGCCCTACGAGCAGTACTTC. This gives the protein CAISDGGRPYEQYF.

The chain employs TRBV28 and TRBJ2-7, with 9 bases lining up with TRBD2. Germline trimming cut 4 bases from V and 2 bases from J; bases unmatched to any gene: 6. CDR1 is MDHEN and CDR2 is SYDVKM in the germline V gene. The CDR3 runs 15 residues. This CDR3 reads CASSSAAGGAYEQYF. CDR3 nucleotide sequence: TGTGCCAGCAGTTCCGCCGCGGGGGGGGCCTACGAGCAGTACTTC.

This chain joins TRBV7-3 and TRBJ2-5; possibly TRBD1 for D (8 bases). CDR3 size: 15 residues. Germline V gene sequence: CDR1 SGHTA, CDR2 FQGTGA. Trimming took off 3 bases at V and 7 bases at J, with 18 bases between the two ends. The CDR3 region has the DNA TGTGCCAGCAGCTTGACCGGGACAGGCGGGAGGACCCAGTACTTC. Its protein product is CASSLTGTGGRTQYF.

The rearrangement uses TRBV30 and TRBJ1-4, with 7 bases aligning to TRBD1. Losses at the gene ends were 5 bases for V and 2 bases for J; bases not matched to a gene: 8. CDR1 is GTSNPN and CDR2 is SVGIG in the germline V gene (reference sequence). The CDR3 sequence is 15 residues long. The CDR3 here is CAWGPGTVTNEKLFF. CDR3 DNA: TGTGCCTGGGGCCCAGGGACAGTCACTAATGAAAAACTGTTTTTT.

This clone was seen once. The J gene is TRBJ2-5, the V gene TRBV2; D gene ambiguous. V was trimmed by 8 bases and J by 5 bases, leaving 21 bases between them. CDR1 and CDR2 (germline): SNHLY, FYNNEI. CDR3 length: 15 amino acids. For the CDR3, the DNA is TGTGCCAGCGGATCGTGGGGTAGCCCAATGGAGACCCAGTACTTC. Translation: CASGSWGSPMETQYF.

The chain joins TRBV18 to TRBJ2-1; TRBD2 agrees at 8 bases. The CDR3 covers 15 residues. V dropped 9 bases and J dropped 7; count of bases not matched to a gene: 14. Per the germline V gene, CDR1 is KGHSH and CDR2 is LQKENI. The CDR3 spells CASCSGGGPRNEQFF. The CDR3, as DNA: TGTGCCAGTTGCTCTGGCGGGGGGCCAAGGAATGAGCAGTTCTTC.

J is TRBJ2-3 and V is TRBV11-2; TRBD1 might be the D (6 bases). CDR1 SGHAT and CDR2 FQNNGV come from the germline V gene. The CDR3 runs to 16 residues. Trimming stripped 5 bases from V and 2 bases from J, with 17 bases between. CDR3 amino acids: CASSPRTVSFTDTQYF. CDR3 sequence (DNA): TGTGCCAGCAGCCCGAGGACAGTGAGTTTCACAGATACGCAGTATTTT. Full variable domain (missing parts from reference TRBV11-2 and TRBJ2-3): EAGVAQSPRYKIIEKRQSVAFWCNPISGHATLYWYQQILGQGPKLLIQFQNNGVVDDSQLPKDRFSAERLKGVDSTLKIQPAKLEDSAVYLCASSPRTVSFTDTQYFGPGTRLTVL.

The chain has TRBV19 and TRBJ1-1, with D possibly being TRBD1 (6 bases). Trimming took off 7 bases at V and 3 bases at J, with 12 bases between the two ends. Germline assignment: CDR1 LNHDA and CDR2 SQIVND (reference sequence). The CDR3 spans 13 residues. Written as DNA, the CDR3 is TGTGCCAGTACTTGGGGGCTTCACACTGAAGCTTTCTTT. Translation: CASTWGLHTEAFF.

This clone is a singleton in its sample. CDR3 in DNA: TGTGCCAGCAGCTTAGCAGCGGGGCAAGAGACCCAGTACTTC. Its protein product is CASSLAAGQETQYF. The chain is built from TRBV7-2 and TRBJ2-5; 7 positions match TRBD2. Trimming took 0 bases from V and 2 from J; bases not matched to a gene: 0. The CDR3 sequence is 14 residues long. Germline CDR1 is SGHTA and CDR2 is FQGNSA.

The J gene is TRBJ2-7, the V gene TRBV11-2; D is perhaps TRBD1 (5 bases). Germline assignment: CDR1 SGHAT and CDR2 FQNNGV. This CDR3 has 14 amino acids. V was trimmed by 4 bases and J by 0 bases, leaving 10 bases between them. The CDR3: CASSSRQSSYEQYF. For the CDR3, the DNA is TGTGCCAGCAGCTCCCGACAGAGCTCCTACGAGCAGTACTTC.

This chain joins TRBV6-5 and TRBJ1-2; no firm D call. CDR1 is MNHEY and CDR2 is SVGAGI in the germline V gene. The CDR3 covers 12 residues. The germline V and J ends were trimmed by 6 bases and 4 bases, with 9 bases remaining between them. CDR3 coding DNA: TGTGCCAGCAGAACGGACGCCTATGGCTACACCTTC. It encodes CASRTDAYGYTF.

This clone is a singleton in its sample. V usage is TRBV28 and J usage is TRBJ1-1; D not certain. This CDR3 comprises 12 residues. From germline, CDR1 is MDHEN and CDR2 SYDVKM. The V end lost 2 bases, the J end lost 3 bases, and 4 bases lay between the germline ends. The CDR3 sequence: CASSLRYTEAFF. CDR3 DNA: TGTGCCAGCAGTTTAAGGTACACTGAAGCTTTCTTT.

This clone was detected a few times. CDR3 in DNA: TGTGCCAGCAGCCTCGGACTAGCGGGGGCGAACACCGGGGAGCTGTTTTTT. It is translated as CASSLGLAGANTGELFF. The chain is built from TRBV5-4 and TRBJ2-2, with TRBD2 matching 13 bases. Germline CDR1 reads SGHNT; CDR2 reads YYREEE (reference sequence). Trimming at V came to 4 bases and at J to 0 bases, leaving 3 bases not matched to a gene. The CDR3 runs to 17 residues.

V usage is TRBV7-7 and J usage is TRBJ2-1; TRBD2 aligns across 7 bases. With 1 base clipped from V and 6 bases from J, the junction kept 6 bases outside the gene matches. The CDR3 is made up of 15 amino acids. CDR1 and CDR2 from the germline V gene are SSHAT and FNYEAQ (reference sequence). The CDR3 loop reads CASSLGAGPLNEQFF. In DNA, the CDR3 is TGTGCCAGCAGCTTAGGAGCGGGACCCCTCAATGAGCAGTTCTTC.

On this clone itself: Other nucleotide sequences in the sample specify the same CDR3. V and J are TRBV4-3 and TRBJ2-7; TRBD2 aligns across 12 bases. Germline V gene data show CDR1 as LGHNA and CDR2 as YSLEER. The ends lost 2 bases at V and 2 bases at J; junction bases unmatched: 1. The CDR3 has 15 residues. The CDR3, as DNA: TGCGCCAGCAGCCAACGACTAGCGGGGGCCTACGAGCAGTACTTC. Residues: CASSQRLAGAYEQYF.

For the CDR3, the DNA is TGTGCCATCAGTGAGTCGGCGGACACTACTGAAGCTTTCTTT. Translating gives CAISESADTTEAFF. The gene calls are TRBV10-3 and TRBJ1-1, with D perhaps matching TRBD1 (5 bases). CDR1 ENHRY and CDR2 SYGVKD come from the germline V gene. The length of the CDR3 is 14 residues. Deletions cut 0 bases from V and 5 bases from J, with 10 bases between.

This clone was seen a handful of times. The chain joins TRBV18 to TRBJ1-1, with 10 bases that match TRBD1. Germline V CDR1 and CDR2: KGHSH, LQKENI. Germline trimming cut 1 base from V and 1 base from J; bases unmatched to any gene: 3. The CDR3 consists of 16 residues. CDR3 residues: CASSPQGTGANTEAFF. The CDR3 DNA sequence: TGTGCCAGCTCACCACAAGGGACAGGGGCGAACACTGAAGCTTTCTTT.

This clone was detected a few times. The chain combines TRBV28 with TRBJ2-7; D gene uncertain. The CDR3 spans 12 residues. V was pared by 1 base and J by 4 bases, with 5 bases between. Germline V gene lookup returns CDR1 MDHEN and CDR2 SYDVKM. The chain's CDR3 is CASSLLKYEQYF. The CDR3 DNA follows: TGTGCCAGCAGTTTATTGAAATACGAGCAGTACTTC.